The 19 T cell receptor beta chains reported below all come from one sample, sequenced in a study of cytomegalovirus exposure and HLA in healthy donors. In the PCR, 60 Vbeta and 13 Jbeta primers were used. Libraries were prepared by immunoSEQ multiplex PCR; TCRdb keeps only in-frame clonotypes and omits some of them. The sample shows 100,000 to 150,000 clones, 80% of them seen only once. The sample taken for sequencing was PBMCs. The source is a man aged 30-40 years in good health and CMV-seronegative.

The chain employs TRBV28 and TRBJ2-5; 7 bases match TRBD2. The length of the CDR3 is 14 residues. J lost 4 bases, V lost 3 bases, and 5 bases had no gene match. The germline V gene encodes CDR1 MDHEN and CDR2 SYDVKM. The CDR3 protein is CASSLGGSGETQYF. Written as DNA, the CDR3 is TGTGCCAGCAGTTTGGGCGGGAGCGGAGAGACCCAGTACTTC.

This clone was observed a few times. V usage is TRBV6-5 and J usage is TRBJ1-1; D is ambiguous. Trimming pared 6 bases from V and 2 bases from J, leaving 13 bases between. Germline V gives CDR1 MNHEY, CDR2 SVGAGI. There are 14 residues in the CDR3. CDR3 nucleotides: TGTGCCAGCAGACTGGTGAGGCCTAACACTGAAGCTTTCTTT. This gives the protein CASRLVRPNTEAFF.

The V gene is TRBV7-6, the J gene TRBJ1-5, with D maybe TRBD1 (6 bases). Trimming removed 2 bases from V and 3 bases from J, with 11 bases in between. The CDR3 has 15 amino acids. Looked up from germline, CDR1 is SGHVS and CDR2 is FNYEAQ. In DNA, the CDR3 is TGTGCCAGCAGCTTAAGGGCAGGGGACAATCAGCCCCAGCATTTT. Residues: CASSLRAGDNQPQHF.

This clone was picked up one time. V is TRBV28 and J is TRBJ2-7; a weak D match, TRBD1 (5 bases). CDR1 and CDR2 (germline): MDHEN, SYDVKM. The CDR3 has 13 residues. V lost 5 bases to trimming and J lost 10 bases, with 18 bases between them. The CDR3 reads CASSLKMTVTQYF. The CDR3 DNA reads TGTGCCAGCAGTCTAAAAATGACAGTAACACAGTACTTC.

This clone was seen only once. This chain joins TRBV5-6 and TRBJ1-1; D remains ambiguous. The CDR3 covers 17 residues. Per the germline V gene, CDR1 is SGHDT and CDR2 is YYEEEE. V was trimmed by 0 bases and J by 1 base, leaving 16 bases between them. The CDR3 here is CASSLGLPGVTNTEAFF. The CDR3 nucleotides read TGTGCCAGCAGCTTGGGACTCCCCGGGGTTACGAACACTGAAGCTTTCTTT.

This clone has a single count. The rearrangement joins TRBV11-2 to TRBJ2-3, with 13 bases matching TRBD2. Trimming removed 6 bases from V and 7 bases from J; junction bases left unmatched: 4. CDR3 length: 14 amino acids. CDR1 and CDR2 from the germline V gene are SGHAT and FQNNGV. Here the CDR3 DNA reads TGTGCCAGCAGGAGACTAGCGGGAGGCCATACGCAGTATTTT. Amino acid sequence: CASRRLAGGHTQYF.

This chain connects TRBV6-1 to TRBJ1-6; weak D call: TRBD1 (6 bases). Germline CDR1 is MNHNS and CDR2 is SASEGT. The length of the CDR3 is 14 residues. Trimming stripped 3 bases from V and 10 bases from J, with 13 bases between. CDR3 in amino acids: CASSDLTGWSPLHF. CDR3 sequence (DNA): TGTGCCAGCAGTGACCTGACAGGCTGGTCACCCCTCCACTTT.

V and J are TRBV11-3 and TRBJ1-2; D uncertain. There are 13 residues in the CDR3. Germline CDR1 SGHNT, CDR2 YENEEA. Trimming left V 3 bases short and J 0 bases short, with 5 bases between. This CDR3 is CASSLAANYGYTF. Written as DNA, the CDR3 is TGTGCCAGCAGCTTGGCAGCTAACTATGGCTACACCTTC.

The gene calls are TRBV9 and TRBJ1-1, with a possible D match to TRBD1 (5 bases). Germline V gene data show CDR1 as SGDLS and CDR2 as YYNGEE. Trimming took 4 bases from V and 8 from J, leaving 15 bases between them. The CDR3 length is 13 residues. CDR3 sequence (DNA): TGTGCCAGCAGCTCGGGGCGGGGATCGGAAGCTTTCTTT. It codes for CASSSGRGSEAFF.

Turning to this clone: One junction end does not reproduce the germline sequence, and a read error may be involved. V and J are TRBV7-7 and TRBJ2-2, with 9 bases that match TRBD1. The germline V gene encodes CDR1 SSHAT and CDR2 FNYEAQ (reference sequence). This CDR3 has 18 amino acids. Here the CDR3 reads CASSRYKGTGFLTGELFF. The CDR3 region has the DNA TGTGCTAGCAGTCGTTATAAAGGGACAGGGTTCCTCACCGGGGAGCTGTTTTTT.

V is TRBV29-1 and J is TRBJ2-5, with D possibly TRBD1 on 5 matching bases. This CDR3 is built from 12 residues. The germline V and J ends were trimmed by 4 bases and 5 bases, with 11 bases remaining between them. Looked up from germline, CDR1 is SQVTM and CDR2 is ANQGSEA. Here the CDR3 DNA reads TGCAGCGTTGGGGGTGGGGCTGAGACCCAGTACTTC. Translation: CSVGGGAETQYF.

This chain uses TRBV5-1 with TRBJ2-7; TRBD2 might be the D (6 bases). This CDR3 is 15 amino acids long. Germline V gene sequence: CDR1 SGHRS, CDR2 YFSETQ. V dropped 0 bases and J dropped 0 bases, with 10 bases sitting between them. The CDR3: CASSLGGDSSYEQYF. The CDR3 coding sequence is TGCGCCAGCAGCTTGGGCGGGGATTCCTCCTACGAGCAGTACTTC.

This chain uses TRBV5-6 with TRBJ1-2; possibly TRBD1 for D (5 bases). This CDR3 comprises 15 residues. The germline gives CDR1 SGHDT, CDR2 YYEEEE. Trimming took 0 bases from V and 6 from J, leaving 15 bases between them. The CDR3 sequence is CASSLAGPMVHGYTF. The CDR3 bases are TGTGCCAGCAGCTTGGCAGGGCCCATGGTCCATGGCTACACCTTC.

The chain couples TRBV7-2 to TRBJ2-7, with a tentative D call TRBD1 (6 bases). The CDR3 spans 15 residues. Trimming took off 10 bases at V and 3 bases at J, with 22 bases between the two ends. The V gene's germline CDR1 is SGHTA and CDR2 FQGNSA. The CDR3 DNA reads TGTGCCACCGAAACCCTCGGACAGAGTGTCTACGAGCAGTACTTC. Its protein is CATETLGQSVYEQYF.

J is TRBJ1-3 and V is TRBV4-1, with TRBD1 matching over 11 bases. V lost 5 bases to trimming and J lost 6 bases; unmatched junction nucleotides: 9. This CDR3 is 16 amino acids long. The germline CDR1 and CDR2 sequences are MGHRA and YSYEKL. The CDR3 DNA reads TGCGCCAGCAGCAGACGGGACAGGGGGTTGGAAAACACCATATATTTT. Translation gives CASSRRDRGLENTIYF.

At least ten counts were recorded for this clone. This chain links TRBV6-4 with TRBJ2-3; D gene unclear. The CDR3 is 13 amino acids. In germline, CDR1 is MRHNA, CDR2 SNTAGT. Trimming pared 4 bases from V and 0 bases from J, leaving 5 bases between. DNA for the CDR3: TGTGCCAGCAGTGTATCTAGCACAGATACGCAGTATTTT. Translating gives CASSVSSTDTQYF.

Here the CDR3 DNA reads TGTGCCAGCAGGCCTAGCGGGGGCGTGAACGAGCAGTACTTC. This encodes CASRPSGGVNEQYF. The chain links TRBV2 to TRBJ2-7; 10 bases match TRBD2. This CDR3 contains 14 residues. V was pared by 6 bases and J by 5 bases, with 7 bases of the junction left unmatched. Germline V CDR1 and CDR2: SNHLY, FYNNEI.

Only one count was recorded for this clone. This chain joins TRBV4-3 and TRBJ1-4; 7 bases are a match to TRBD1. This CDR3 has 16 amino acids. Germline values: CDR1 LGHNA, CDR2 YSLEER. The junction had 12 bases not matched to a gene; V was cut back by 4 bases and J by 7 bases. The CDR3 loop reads CASSPHPGQWGEKLFF. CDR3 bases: TGCGCCAGCAGCCCCCACCCGGGACAGTGGGGTGAAAAACTGTTTTTT.

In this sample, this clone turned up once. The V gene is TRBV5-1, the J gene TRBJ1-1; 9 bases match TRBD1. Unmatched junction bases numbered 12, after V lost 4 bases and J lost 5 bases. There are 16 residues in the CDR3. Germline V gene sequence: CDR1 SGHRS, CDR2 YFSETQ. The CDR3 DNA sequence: TGCGCCAGCAGCCCAGGGACAGGGAGGTTGGGAACTGAAGCTTTCTTT. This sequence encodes CASSPGTGRLGTEAFF.